The rows below give T cell receptor beta chains drawn from one sample of a study of blood T cell repertoires in COVID-19. The data were produced by immunoSEQ multiplex PCR, yet TCRdb's version contains in-frame clones alone and is incomplete. The sample consists of some 49,000 clones, around 81% of them appearing once. Sequences were obtained from peripheral blood. The receptors here all came from a woman aged 80 or older with COVID-19, enrolled during active disease. CDR3s include the opening cysteine and the closing phenylalanine or tryptophan. D genes are given only for firm matches. A clone size is listed for some rows: how often the clone was seen (once, few, many), or a class if it is expanded.

.	TRBV12-3/TRBV12-4	TRBJ2-1	.	TGTGCCAGCAGTCCGGGGGTCATCAATGAGCAGTTCTTC	CASSPGVINEQFF
.	TRBV9	TRBJ2-3	TRBD2	TGTGCCAGCAGCGTCCCACTAGCGGACACAGATACGCAGTATTTT	CASSVPLADTDTQYF
.	TRBV21-1	TRBJ2-6	.	.	CASSPFAAGANVLTF
.	TRBV12-3/TRBV12-4	TRBJ1-1	.	TGTGCCAGCAGTTTCGGGGGGAACACTGAAGCTTTCTTT	CASSFGGNTEAFF
.	TRBV11-3	TRBJ2-5	TRBD2	TGTGCCAGCAGCTTAACGAGACTAGCGGGAGGGCCAGAGACCCAGTACTTC	CASSLTRLAGGPETQYF
.	TRBV7-7	TRBJ2-5	.	TGTGCTAGCAGCTCTGACAGAGGCTGGCAAGAGACCCAGTACTTC	CASSSDRGWQETQYF
.	TRBV9	TRBJ2-3	.	TGTGCCAGCAGCGGAACTAGTTCAGATACGCAGTATTTT	CASSGTSSDTQYF
.	TRBV2	TRBJ2-1	.	TGTGCCAGCAGTGAGTCCCGGGTCGTCCCCTACAATGAGCAGTTCTTC	CASSESRVVPYNEQFF
.	TRBV28	TRBJ1-5	.	TGTGCCAGTACCGTGAATCAGGGCAATCAGCCCCAGCATTTT	CASTVNQGNQPQHF
.	TRBV18	TRBJ1-1	.	TGTGCCAGCTCACCACTTCCGGGACCGGGGGTTAACACTGAAGCTTTCTTT	CASSPLPGPGVNTEAFF
.	TRBV7-3	TRBJ2-2	TRBD1	TGTGCCAGCAGCTTAACACCCCCGACAGGGACCACCGGGGAGCTGTTTTTT	CASSLTPPTGTTGELFF
.	TRBV3-1/TRBV3-2	TRBJ1-4	TRBD1	TGTGCCAGCAGCCCCGGGACAGGGTTTAGAACTAATGAAAAACTGTTTTTT	CASSPGTGFRTNEKLFF
.	TRBV2	TRBJ1-2	TRBD1	TGTGCCAGCAGTACCACGGGACAGTCCTATGGCTACACCTTC	CASSTTGQSYGYTF
.	TRBV6-1	TRBJ1-5	.	TGTGCCAGCAGTGAACGAGGTTTAAGCAATCAGCCCCAGCATTTT	CASSERGLSNQPQHF
once	TRBV28	TRBJ2-2	.	TGTGCCAGCAGTACTAGGATCGTTGGGGAGCTGTTTTTT	CASSTRIVGELFF
.	TRBV5-1	TRBJ2-1	TRBD2	TGCGCCAGCAGCTTGGAGGGACTAGCGGGGTTGGATGAGCAGTTCTTC	CASSLEGLAGLDEQFF
.	TRBV5-4	TRBJ2-1	.	TGTGCCAGCAGCTTGATTTCGTTCGGGGAGCAGTTCTTC	CASSLISFGEQFF
.	TRBV19	TRBJ2-7	TRBD2	TGTGCCAGTAGTGCAGGGACTAGCGGCTCCTACGAGCAGTACTTC	CASSAGTSGSYEQYF
.	TRBV6-4	TRBJ2-3	TRBD1	TGTGCCAGCGCAAAGACAGGGATCGGTGATACGCAGTATTTT	CASAKTGIGDTQYF
.	TRBV6-6	TRBJ2-1	TRBD2	TGTGCCAGCACTAGCGGGCCTGAGGCCTACAATGAGCAGTTCTTC	CASTSGPEAYNEQFF
.	TRBV7-3	TRBJ2-7	TRBD2	TGTGCCAGCAGCCTAGAAGGTAGCGGGAACGAGCAGTACTTC	CASSLEGSGNEQYF
.	TRBV5-1	TRBJ2-1	TRBD2	TGCGCCAGCAGCTTTATAGCGGGAGCGGGGCAGTTCTTC	CASSFIAGAGQFF
.	TRBV6-1	TRBJ1-2	TRBD1	TGTGCCAGCAGTGACCACCGGGGACAGGGGGCAGATAACTATGGCTACACCTTC	CASSDHRGQGADNYGYTF
.	TRBV30	TRBJ1-1	.	TGTGCCTGGATCCCGTACAGGGTGAACACTGAAGCTTTCTTT	CAWIPYRVNTEAFF
medium-sized	TRBV27	TRBJ1-1	.	TGTGCCAGCAGTTATCAGGCGCTTAACGGTGAAGCTTTCTTT	CASSYQALNGEAFF
.	TRBV10-3	TRBJ2-7	TRBD1	TGTGCCATCAGTGGGATGGGACAGGGCCACGAGCAGTACTTC	CAISGMGQGHEQYF
.	TRBV15	TRBJ2-1	TRBD2	TGTGCCACCAGCAGAGATAGCGGGAGGAACTACAATGAGCAGTTCTTC	CATSRDSGRNYNEQFF
.	TRBV13	TRBJ2-1	.	TGTGCCAGCAGCTTATGGACACCTAATGAGCAGTTCTTC	CASSLWTPNEQFF
.	TRBV24-1	TRBJ1-5	.	TGTGCCACCAGTGAGGTGGGCCTCAATCAGCCCCAGCATTTT	CATSEVGLNQPQHF